These 11 T cell receptor beta chains came from one sample sequenced in a study of T cells in Graves' hyperthyroidism and ophthalmopathy. Amplification of TCR beta CDR3 regions used RNA as the template. The HTBI primer set was used in a first-round RT-PCR of the TCR CDR3. TCRdb redid the calling of the multiplex PCR reads with MiXCR, one entry per CDR3 protein. The table shows around 620,000 distinct CDR3 sequences, with 14% occurring only once. Sequences were obtained from blood. The source is a woman between 18 and 29 years old with Graves' ophthalmopathy.

This clonotype was observed at least ten times. The CDR3 nucleotides are TGTGCCAGCAGGATCCTAAGGGGGCACCCCTCCGAGCAGTACTTC. This encodes CASRILRGHPSEQYF. The chain joins TRBV28 to TRBJ2-7, with 7 bases fitting TRBD1. Germline loops: CDR1 MDHEN, CDR2 SYDVKM. CDR3 length equals 15 residues. V shed 6 bases and J 6 bases; nucleotides not matched to a gene: 14.

The CDR3 is CASSVAGLAGANVLTF. In DNA, the CDR3 is TGTGCCAGCAGCGTAGCAGGACTAGCTGGGGCCAACGTCCTGACTTTC. The genes are TRBV9 and TRBJ2-6, with 7 bases identical to TRBD2. The CDR3 contains 16 residues. Germline CDR1 and CDR2: SGDLS and YYNGEE. V gave up 0 bases and J gave up 2 bases; unmatched junction bases: 2.

This rearrangement joins TRBV4-2 to TRBJ1-2; D unclear. Germline V gene data show CDR1 as LGHNA and CDR2 as YNFKEQ. There are 13 residues in the CDR3. V was pared by 0 bases and J by 8 bases, with 10 bases between. CDR3 sequence: CASSQDAVLGYTF. CDR3 bases: TGTGCCAGCAGCCAAGATGCTGTCTTGGGCTACACCTTC.

This sequence joins TRBV19 and TRBJ2-7; 7 positions match TRBD1. The ends lost 3 bases at V and 3 bases at J; junction bases unmatched: 5. The CDR3 is made up of 14 amino acids. The V gene's germline CDR1 is LNHDA and CDR2 SQIVND (reference sequence). The CDR3 protein is CASSIPGTVYEQYF. CDR3 coding DNA: TGTGCCAGTAGTATCCCCGGGACAGTCTACGAGCAGTACTTC.

This clonotype was observed a handful of times. V usage is TRBV19 and J usage is TRBJ1-5; a weak D match, TRBD1 (5 bases). CDR3 length equals 15 residues. The V and J ends lost 2 bases and 8 bases respectively, with 16 bases between them. Germline lookup yields CDR1 LNHDA and CDR2 SQIVND (reference sequence). CDR3 protein: CASSIQGTLGKPQHF. The DNA of the CDR3 is TGTGCCAGTAGTATACAAGGGACTCTGGGGAAGCCCCAGCATTTT.

The chain combines TRBV6-9 with TRBJ2-1; 7 positions match TRBD1. The CDR3 is 14 amino acids. Germline CDR1 reads MNHGY; CDR2 reads SVAAGI. V shed 4 bases, J shed 10 bases, and the junction held 10 bases outside the gene matches. CDR3 bases: TGTGCCAGCAGTTCCTTACAGGGGCCTGCGGAGCAGTTCTTC. Protein: CASSSLQGPAEQFF.

This clonotype showed up many times. This sequence joins TRBV7-9 and TRBJ2-7; the D is unclear. Per germline, CDR1 SEHNR and CDR2 FQNEAQ (reference sequence). V gave up 1 base and J gave up 7 bases, with 5 bases separating them. This CDR3 has 11 amino acids. CDR3 coding DNA: TGTGCCAGCAGCTTAGTACGGGAGCAGTACTTC. It translates to CASSLVREQYF. Full variable domain (outside the CDR3, taken from reference TRBV7-9 and TRBJ2-7): DTGVSQNPRHKITKRGQNVTFRCDPISEHNRLYWYRQTLGQGPEFLTYFQNEAQLEKSRLLSDRFSAERPKGSFSTLEIQRTEQGDSAMYLCASSLVREQYFGPGTRLTVT.

This clonotype was seen ten or more times. The chain is built from TRBV3-1 and TRBJ1-1; D is undetermined. Germline CDR1 is LGHDT and CDR2 is YNNKEL (reference sequence). The CDR3 extends over 13 amino acids. Trimming cost V 1 base and J 7 bases, with 10 bases left between them. In nucleotides, the CDR3 is TGTGCCAGCAGCCAAGGGGAAGTGGGTGAAGCTTTCTTT. Amino acids: CASSQGEVGEAFF.

This clonotype was counted a few times. This sequence joins TRBV4-2 and TRBJ2-2; 10 positions match TRBD1. V gave up 0 bases and J gave up 3 bases; unmatched junction bases: 7. Germline V lookup: CDR1 LGHNA, CDR2 YNFKEQ. CDR3 length: 18 amino acids. Here the CDR3 DNA reads TGTGCCAGCAGCCAAGAGCGACAGGGGGCCCCTTACACCGGGGAGCTGTTTTTT. It translates to CASSQERQGAPYTGELFF.

The chain links TRBV12-3 or TRBV12-4 to TRBJ2-7; D is undetermined. V lost 4 bases and J lost 2, with 9 bases in between. This CDR3 is 13 amino acids long. The CDR3 loop is CASSWRVPYEQYF. The CDR3 DNA sequence: TGTGCCAGCAGTTGGAGAGTGCCCTACGAGCAGTACTTC.

This chain connects TRBV25-1 to TRBJ2-3, with TRBD2 identical over 8 bases. The CDR3 is 16 amino acids. Germline V lookup: CDR1 MGHDK, CDR2 SYGVNS. J lost 1 base, V lost 7 bases, and 10 bases had no gene match. The CDR3 DNA follows: TGTGCCAGCACCCACAGCGGGGGAGGAGGCACAGATACGCAGTATTTT. As protein: CASTHSGGGGTDTQYF.